Here is one TCR beta chain with its context. The sample belongs to a study of blood T cell repertoires in COVID-19. Study at large: The United States, Italy and Spain were the sources of the acute and convalescent COVID-19 samples. The analysed material was cDNA or gDNA that came from T cells, B-cell-depleted T cells, or PBMCs.

Under the authors' procedure: Reference gene primer amplification gave estimated nucleated cell counts. Measured with immunoSEQ multiplex PCR; TCRdb has only the in-frame clones, and not every one. The DNA gave D and trimming, while V, J and clone size come from that table. The sample includes 150,000 to 200,000 clones, approximately 83% seen only once; the top ten take about 1.6%. V shed 5 bases and J shed 2 bases, with 8 bases lying between them. The CDR3 is 13 amino acids. CDR1 and CDR2 (germline): KGHDR, SFDVKD. The origin of this receptor is a human donor in a cohort sampled during active COVID-19. Input material: peripheral blood. The V gene is TRBV24-1, the J gene TRBJ1-2; D remains ambiguous. CDR3 in amino acids: CATSVSGNYGYTF. The CDR3 DNA reads TGTGCCACCAGTGTCTCGGGAAACTATGGCTACACCTTC.